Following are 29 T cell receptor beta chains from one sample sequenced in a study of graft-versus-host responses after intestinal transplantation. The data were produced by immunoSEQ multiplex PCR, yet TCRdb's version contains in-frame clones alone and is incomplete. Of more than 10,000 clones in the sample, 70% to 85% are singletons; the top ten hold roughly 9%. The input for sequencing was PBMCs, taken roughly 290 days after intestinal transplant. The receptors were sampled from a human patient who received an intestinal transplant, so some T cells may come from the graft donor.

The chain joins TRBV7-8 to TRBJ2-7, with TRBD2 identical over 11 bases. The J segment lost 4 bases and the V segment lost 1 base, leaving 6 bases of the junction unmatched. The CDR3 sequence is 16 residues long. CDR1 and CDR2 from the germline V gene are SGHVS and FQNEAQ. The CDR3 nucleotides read TGTGCCAGCAGCTTAGTGTCTAGCGGGAGGTATTACGAGCAGTACTTC. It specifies CASSLVSSGRYYEQYF.

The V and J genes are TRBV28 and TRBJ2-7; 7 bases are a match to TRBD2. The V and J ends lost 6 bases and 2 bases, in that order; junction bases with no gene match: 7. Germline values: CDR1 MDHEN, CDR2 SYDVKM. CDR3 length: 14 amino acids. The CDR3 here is CASSPAGITYEQYF. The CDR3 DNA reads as TGTGCCAGCAGCCCAGCGGGAATAACCTACGAGCAGTACTTC.

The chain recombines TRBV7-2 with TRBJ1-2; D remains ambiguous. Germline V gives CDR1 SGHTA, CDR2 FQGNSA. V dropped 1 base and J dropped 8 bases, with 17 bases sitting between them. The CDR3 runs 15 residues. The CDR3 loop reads CASSLGGLSAGGYTF. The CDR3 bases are TGTGCCAGCAGCTTAGGTGGGCTCTCGGCGGGCGGCTACACCTTC.

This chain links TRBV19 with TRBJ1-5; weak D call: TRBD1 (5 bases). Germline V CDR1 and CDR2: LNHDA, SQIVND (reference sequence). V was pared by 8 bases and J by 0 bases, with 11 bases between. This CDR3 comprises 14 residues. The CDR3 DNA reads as TGTGCCAGTTCGACAGTTTTTAGCAATCAGCCCCAGCATTTT. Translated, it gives CASSTVFSNQPQHF.

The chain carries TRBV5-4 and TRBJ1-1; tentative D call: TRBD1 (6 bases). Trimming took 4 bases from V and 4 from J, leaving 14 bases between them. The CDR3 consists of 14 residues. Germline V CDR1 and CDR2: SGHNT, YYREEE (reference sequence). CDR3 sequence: CASSPRGGGTEAFF. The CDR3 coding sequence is TGTGCCAGCAGCCCCCGAGGGGGGGGCACTGAAGCTTTCTTT.

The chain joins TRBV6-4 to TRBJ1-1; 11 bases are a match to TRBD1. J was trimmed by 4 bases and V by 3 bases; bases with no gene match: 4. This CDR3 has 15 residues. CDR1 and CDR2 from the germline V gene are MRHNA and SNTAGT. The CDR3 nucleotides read TGTGCCAGCAGTGAATCCGGGACAGGGGGCACTGAAGCTTTCTTT. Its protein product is CASSESGTGGTEAFF.

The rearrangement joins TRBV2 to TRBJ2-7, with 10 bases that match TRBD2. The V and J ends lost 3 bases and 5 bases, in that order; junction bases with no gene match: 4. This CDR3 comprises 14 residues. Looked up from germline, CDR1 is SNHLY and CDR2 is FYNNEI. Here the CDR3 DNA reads TGTGCCAGCAGTGATCGAGCGGGAGGGAACGAGCAGTACTTC. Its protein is CASSDRAGGNEQYF. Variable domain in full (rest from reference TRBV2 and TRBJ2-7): EPEVTQTPSHQVTQMGQEVILRCVPISNHLYFYWYRQILGQKVEFLVSFYNNEISEKSEIFDDQFSVERPDGSNFTLKIRSTKLEDSAMYFCASSDRAGGNEQYFGPGTRLTVT.

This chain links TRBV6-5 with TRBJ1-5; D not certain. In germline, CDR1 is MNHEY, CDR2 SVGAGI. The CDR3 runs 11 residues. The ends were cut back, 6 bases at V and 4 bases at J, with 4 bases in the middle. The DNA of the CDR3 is TGTGCCAGCAGCCTTAATCAGCCCCAGCATTTT. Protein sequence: CASSLNQPQHF.

Here the CDR3 DNA reads TGTGCCAGCAGTGAAGCCCAGGCGTACTCTGGAAACACCATATATTTT. As protein: CASSEAQAYSGNTIYF. The chain has TRBV6-1 and TRBJ1-3; no definite D call. In germline, CDR1 is MNHNS, CDR2 SASEGT. The CDR3 consists of 16 residues. Between the trimmed V and J ends, which lost 0 bases and 0 bases, there was a span of 9 bases.

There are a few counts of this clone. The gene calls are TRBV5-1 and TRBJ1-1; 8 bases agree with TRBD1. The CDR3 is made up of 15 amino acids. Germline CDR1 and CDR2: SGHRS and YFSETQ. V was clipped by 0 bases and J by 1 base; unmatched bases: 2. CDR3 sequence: CASSLGDRTNTEAFF. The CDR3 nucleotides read TGCGCCAGCAGCTTGGGGGACAGGACGAACACTGAAGCTTTCTTT.

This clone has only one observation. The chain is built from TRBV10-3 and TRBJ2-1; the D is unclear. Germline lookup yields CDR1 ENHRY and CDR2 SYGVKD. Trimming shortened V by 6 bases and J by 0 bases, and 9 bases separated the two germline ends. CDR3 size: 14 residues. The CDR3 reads CAIRGWGSYNEQFF. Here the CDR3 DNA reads TGTGCCATCAGGGGGTGGGGCTCCTACAATGAGCAGTTCTTC.

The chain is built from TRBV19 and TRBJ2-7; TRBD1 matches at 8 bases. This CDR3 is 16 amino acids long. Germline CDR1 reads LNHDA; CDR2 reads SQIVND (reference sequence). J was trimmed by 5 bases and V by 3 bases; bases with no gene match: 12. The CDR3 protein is CASSILPGRTGNEQYF. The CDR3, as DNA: TGTGCCAGTAGTATTCTTCCGGGGCGGACAGGGAACGAGCAGTACTTC. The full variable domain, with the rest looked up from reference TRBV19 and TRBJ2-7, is DGGITQSPKYLFRKEGQNVTLSCEQNLNHDAMYWYRQDPGQGLRLIYYSQIVNDFQKGDIAEGYSVSREKKESFPLTVTSAQKNPTAFYLCASSILPGRTGNEQYFGPGTRLTVT.

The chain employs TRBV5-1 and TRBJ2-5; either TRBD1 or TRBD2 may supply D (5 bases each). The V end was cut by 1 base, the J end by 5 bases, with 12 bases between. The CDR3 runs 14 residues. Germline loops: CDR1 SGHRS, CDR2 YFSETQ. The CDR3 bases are TGCGCCAGCAGCTTGTACGGGGCAGCGGAGACCCAGTACTTC. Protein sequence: CASSLYGAAETQYF.

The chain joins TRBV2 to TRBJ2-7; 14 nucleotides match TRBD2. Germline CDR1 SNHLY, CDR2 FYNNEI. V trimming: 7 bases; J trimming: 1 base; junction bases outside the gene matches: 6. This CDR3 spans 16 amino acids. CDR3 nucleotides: TGTGCCAGCACCGGGACTAGCGGGAGATTGTCCTACGAGCAGTACTTC. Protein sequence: CASTGTSGRLSYEQYF.

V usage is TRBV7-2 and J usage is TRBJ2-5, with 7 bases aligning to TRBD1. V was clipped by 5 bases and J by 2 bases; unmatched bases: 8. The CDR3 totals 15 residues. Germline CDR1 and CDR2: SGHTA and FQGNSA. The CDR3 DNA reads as TGTGCCAGCAGCCGAAAGGACAGGCCACAAGAGACCCAGTACTTC. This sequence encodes CASSRKDRPQETQYF.

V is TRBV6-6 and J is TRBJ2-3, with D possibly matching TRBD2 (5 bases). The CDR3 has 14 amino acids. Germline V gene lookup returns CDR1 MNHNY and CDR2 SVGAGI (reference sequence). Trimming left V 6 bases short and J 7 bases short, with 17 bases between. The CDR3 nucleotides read TGTGCCAGCAGCCTCACTAGTGCCGATTATACGCAGTATTTT. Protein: CASSLTSADYTQYF.

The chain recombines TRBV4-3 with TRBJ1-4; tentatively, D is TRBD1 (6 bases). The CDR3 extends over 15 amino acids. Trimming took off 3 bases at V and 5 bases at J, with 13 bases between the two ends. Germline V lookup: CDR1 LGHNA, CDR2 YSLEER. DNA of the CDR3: TGCGCCAGCAGCCAGGCAGGGGCTGAGAATGAAAAACTGTTTTTT. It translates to CASSQAGAENEKLFF.

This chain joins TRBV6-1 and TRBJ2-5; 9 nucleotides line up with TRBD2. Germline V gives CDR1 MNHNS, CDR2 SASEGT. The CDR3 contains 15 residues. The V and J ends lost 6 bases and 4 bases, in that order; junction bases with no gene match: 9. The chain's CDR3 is CASRREGRVRETQYF. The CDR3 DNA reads TGTGCCAGCAGGCGGGAGGGCCGGGTAAGAGAGACCCAGTACTTC.

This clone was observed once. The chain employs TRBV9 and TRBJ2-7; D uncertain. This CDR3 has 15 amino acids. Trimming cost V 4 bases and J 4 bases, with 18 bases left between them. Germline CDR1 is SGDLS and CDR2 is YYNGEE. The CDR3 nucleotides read TGTGCCAGCAGCCCCCGTACGACCGAGGAGTACGAGCAGTACTTC. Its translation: CASSPRTTEEYEQYF.

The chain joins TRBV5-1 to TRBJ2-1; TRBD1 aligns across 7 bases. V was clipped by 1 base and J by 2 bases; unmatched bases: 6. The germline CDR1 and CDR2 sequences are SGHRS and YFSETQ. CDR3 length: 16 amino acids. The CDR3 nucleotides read TGCGCCAGCAGCTTGCCCGGAGGACAGGCCTACAATGAGCAGTTCTTC. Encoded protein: CASSLPGGQAYNEQFF.

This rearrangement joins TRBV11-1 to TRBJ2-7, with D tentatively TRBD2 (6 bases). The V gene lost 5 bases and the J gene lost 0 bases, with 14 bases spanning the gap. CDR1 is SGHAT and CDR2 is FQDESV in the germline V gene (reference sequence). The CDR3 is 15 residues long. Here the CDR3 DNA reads TGTGCCAGCAGCATCAGGGTCGGGGGCTCCTACGAGCAGTACTTC. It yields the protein CASSIRVGGSYEQYF.

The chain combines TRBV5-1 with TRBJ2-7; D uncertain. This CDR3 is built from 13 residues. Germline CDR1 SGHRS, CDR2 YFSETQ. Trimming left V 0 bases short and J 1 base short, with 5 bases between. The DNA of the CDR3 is TGCGCCAGCAGCTTGGTAAGGTCCTACGAGCAGTACTTC. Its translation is CASSLVRSYEQYF.

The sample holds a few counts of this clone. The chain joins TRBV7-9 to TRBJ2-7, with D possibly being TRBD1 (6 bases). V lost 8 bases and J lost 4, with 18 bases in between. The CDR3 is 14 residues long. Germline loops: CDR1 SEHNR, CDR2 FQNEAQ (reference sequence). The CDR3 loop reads CASQPGDTAYEQYF. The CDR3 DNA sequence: TGTGCCAGCCAACCAGGGGATACAGCTTACGAGCAGTACTTC.

This CDR3 reads CASSLGGVNSPLHF. In DNA, the CDR3 is TGTGCCAGCAGCTTAGGCGGGGTGAATTCACCCCTCCACTTT. This chain uses TRBV7-2 with TRBJ1-6; no reliable D call. This CDR3 contains 14 residues. Trimming shortened V by 1 base and J by 7 bases, and 8 bases separated the two germline ends. Looked up from germline, CDR1 is SGHTA and CDR2 is FQGNSA. Together with reference TRBV7-2 and TRBJ1-6, the CDR3 gives the full variable domain: GAGVSQSPSNKVTEKGKDVELRCDPISGHTALYWYRQSLGQGLEFLIYFQGNSAPDKSGLPSDRFSAERTGGSVSTLTIQRTQQEDSAVYLCASSLGGVNSPLHFGNGTRLTVT.

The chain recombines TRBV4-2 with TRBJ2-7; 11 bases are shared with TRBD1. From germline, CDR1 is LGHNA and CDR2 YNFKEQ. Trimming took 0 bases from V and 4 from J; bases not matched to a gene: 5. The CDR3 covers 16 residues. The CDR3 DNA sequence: TGTGCCAGCAGCCAAGAATCCGGGACAGGGGGATACGAGCAGTACTTC. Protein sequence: CASSQESGTGGYEQYF.

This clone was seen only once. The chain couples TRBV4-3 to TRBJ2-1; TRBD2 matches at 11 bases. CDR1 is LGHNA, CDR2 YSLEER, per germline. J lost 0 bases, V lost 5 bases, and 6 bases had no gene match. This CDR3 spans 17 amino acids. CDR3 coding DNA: TGCGCCAGCAGCGGACTAGCGGGCCCAAGCTCCTACAATGAGCAGTTCTTC. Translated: CASSGLAGPSSYNEQFF.

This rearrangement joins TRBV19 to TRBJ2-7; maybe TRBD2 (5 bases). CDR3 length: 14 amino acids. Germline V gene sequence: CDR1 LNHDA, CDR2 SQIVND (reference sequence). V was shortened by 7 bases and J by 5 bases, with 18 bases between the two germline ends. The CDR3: CASTDRGRANEQYF. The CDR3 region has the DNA TGTGCCAGTACGGATCGTGGGAGAGCCAACGAGCAGTACTTC.

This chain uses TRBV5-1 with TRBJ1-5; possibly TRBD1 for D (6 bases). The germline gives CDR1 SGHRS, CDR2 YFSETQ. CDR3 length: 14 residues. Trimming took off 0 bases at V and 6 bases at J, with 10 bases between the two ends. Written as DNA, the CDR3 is TGCGCCAGCAGCTTGGACAGGGAAGGTCAGCCCCAGCATTTT. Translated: CASSLDREGQPQHF.

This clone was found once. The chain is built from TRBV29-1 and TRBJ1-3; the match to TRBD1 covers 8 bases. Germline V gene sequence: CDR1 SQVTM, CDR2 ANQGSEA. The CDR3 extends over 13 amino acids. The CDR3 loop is CRPSLDREDTIYF. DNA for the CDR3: TGCCGGCCCTCCCTGGACAGGGAAGACACCATATATTTT.